The clone carrying this T cell receptor (beta chain) was detected once. The data were obtained in a study of human versus mouse CDR3 diversity and MHC coevolution. Assay used: immunoSEQ multiplex PCR; TCRdb lists only in-frame clones, some missing. The sample includes 50,000 to 65,000 clones, around 94% of them seen just once. Germline V gives CDR1 LNHDA, CDR2 SQIVND (reference sequence). The CDR3 has 14 residues. V was pared by 3 bases and J by 0 bases, with 7 bases between. The TCR originated in a person between 60 and 70 years old in good health. Sequenced input: naive CD4+ T cells from blood. Subset reported: CD45RO-negative CD62L-positive naive CD4 T cells. The chain uses TRBV19 and TRBJ2-3; D perhaps matches TRBD2 (6 bases). The CDR3 reads CASSIGTSTDTQYF. CDR3 coding DNA: TGTGCCAGTAGTATCGGGACTAGCACAGATACGCAGTATTTT.